What follows are 18 T cell receptor beta chains derived from one specimen sequenced in a study of blood T cells in healthy people across ages. With a J-beta primer mix and a sample-barcoded 5' primer, a second PCR ran about 7 to 12 cycles. TCRdb recomputed calls from the 5' RACE reads with MiXCR, one row per CDR3 protein. The sample lists hundreds of thousands of distinct CDR3 sequences, around 42% seen once, with nearly 20% in the top ten. The sequencing input was blood. The receptors were sampled from a man aged 55-75 years in good health.

The chain recombines TRBV4-1 with TRBJ2-3; 8 bases line up with TRBD2. The CDR3 has 15 amino acids. Germline V lookup: CDR1 MGHRA, CDR2 YSYEKL. V lost 5 bases to trimming and J lost 3 bases; unmatched junction nucleotides: 7. In DNA, the CDR3 is TGCGCCAGCAGCTCGACGGGACTAGGAACAGATACGCAGTATTTT. Translation gives CASSSTGLGTDTQYF.

CDR3 DNA sequence: TGTGCCAGCAGCTTAGATTTTGGCAGGGCAAATGAGCAGTTCTTC. Its protein is CASSLDFGRANEQFF. The rearrangement uses TRBV11-3 and TRBJ2-1; a possible D gene is TRBD1 (5 bases). Trimming shortened V by 0 bases and J by 7 bases, and 13 bases separated the two germline ends. This CDR3 is 15 amino acids long. The germline V gene has CDR1 SGHNT and CDR2 YENEEA.

This clonotype has more than one count but fewer than ten. This sequence joins TRBV5-1 and TRBJ2-3, with D possibly being TRBD2 (6 bases). CDR1 and CDR2 from the germline V gene are SGHRS and YFSETQ. This CDR3 is 16 amino acids long. V was cut by 4 bases and J by 3 bases, with 18 bases left in between. The CDR3 DNA follows: TGCGCCAGCAGCCCAACGGGGCCAGGGAGGACAGATACGCAGTATTTT. It codes for CASSPTGPGRTDTQYF.

This chain links TRBV6-2 or TRBV6-3 with TRBJ2-2; a possible D gene is TRBD2 (6 bases). The CDR3 length is 12 residues. Trimming removed 6 bases from V and 6 bases from J, with 8 bases in between. Looked up from germline, CDR1 is MNHEY and CDR2 is SVGEGT. CDR3: CASRLAAGELFF. CDR3 nucleotide sequence: TGTGCCAGCAGACTAGCCGCCGGGGAGCTGTTTTTT.

The table lists this clonotype with a few counts. V and J are TRBV20-1 and TRBJ2-3; D unresolved. CDR1 is DFQATT, CDR2 SNEGSKA, per germline (reference sequence). Trimming stripped 3 bases from V and 0 bases from J, with 16 bases between. This CDR3 has 16 residues. CDR3 protein: CSARTNIRSSTDTQYF. CDR3 nucleotide sequence: TGCAGTGCTAGGACAAACATACGATCTAGCACAGATACGCAGTATTTT.

The chain recombines TRBV10-3 with TRBJ2-5; 10 nucleotides line up with TRBD2. V gave up 4 bases and J gave up 2 bases; unmatched junction bases: 7. CDR3 length: 16 amino acids. Germline V CDR1 and CDR2: ENHRY, SYGVKD. CDR3: CAISGRAGGSQETQYF. The DNA of the CDR3 is TGTGCCATCAGTGGACGAGCGGGGGGGTCTCAAGAGACCCAGTACTTC.

This sequence joins TRBV6-5 and TRBJ1-5, with a tentative D call TRBD1 (6 bases). CDR1 and CDR2 from the germline V gene are MNHEY and SVGAGI. Trimming took 6 bases from V and 7 from J, leaving 13 bases between them. This CDR3 region has 13 residues. In DNA, the CDR3 is TGTGCCAGCAGGCGACAGGCGGGGCAGCCCCAGCATTTT. Its translation: CASRRQAGQPQHF.

This chain uses TRBV7-2 with TRBJ1-5; 9 bases line up with TRBD1. Germline trimming cut 5 bases from V and 4 bases from J; bases unmatched to any gene: 9. From germline, CDR1 is SGHTA and CDR2 FQGNSA. The CDR3 is 16 amino acids. CDR3 in DNA: TGTGCCAGCAGCCTGACAGGGGGTAATTCTAATCAGCCCCAGCATTTT. It codes for CASSLTGGNSNQPQHF.

This clonotype was detected a few times. The chain links TRBV5-1 to TRBJ2-6; possible D gene TRBD1, 6 bases. CDR1 is SGHRS, CDR2 YFSETQ, per germline. The CDR3 spans 17 residues. The ends were cut back, 5 bases at V and 2 bases at J, with 17 bases in the middle. The CDR3 nucleotides are TGCGCCAGCAGTGCTCTAATCCAGGGGACTGGGGCCAACGTCCTGACTTTC. This gives the protein CASSALIQGTGANVLTF.

The rearrangement joins TRBV9 to TRBJ1-1; D unclear. The CDR3 length is 13 residues. Germline lookup yields CDR1 SGDLS and CDR2 YYNGEE. Between the trimmed V and J ends, which lost 3 bases and 5 bases, there was a span of 11 bases. The CDR3 DNA is TGTGCCAGCAGCGGATGGGGTACTACTGAAGCTTTCTTT. Translating gives CASSGWGTTEAFF.

This clonotype occurred a few times. This chain joins TRBV3-1 and TRBJ2-5, with 7 bases that match TRBD2. CDR1 is LGHDT and CDR2 is YNNKEL in the germline V gene (reference sequence). This CDR3 is 17 amino acids long. V shed 2 bases and J 1 base; nucleotides not matched to a gene: 10. CDR3 loop: CASSQIIRGDGQETQYF. CDR3 nucleotide sequence: TGTGCCAGCAGCCAAATAATACGGGGGGACGGCCAAGAGACCCAGTACTTC.

In this sample, this clonotype turned up many times. The V and J genes are TRBV5-8 and TRBJ2-4; D not certain. The CDR3 has 15 residues. Per the germline V gene, CDR1 is SGHTS and CDR2 is YDEGEE. The V gene lost 0 bases and the J gene lost 2 bases, with 9 bases spanning the gap. The CDR3 spells CASSLVGASKNIQYF. The CDR3, as DNA: TGTGCCAGCAGCTTGGTAGGCGCGTCCAAAAACATTCAGTACTTC.

The chain links TRBV30 to TRBJ2-5, with TRBD1 as a possible D gene (5 bases). Between the trimmed V and J ends, which lost 2 bases and 5 bases, there was a span of 18 bases. This CDR3 is built from 15 residues. Germline assignment: CDR1 GTSNPN and CDR2 SVGIG (reference sequence). CDR3 region: CAWSFGQGIIETQYF. The CDR3 DNA reads TGTGCCTGGAGTTTCGGTCAGGGAATAATCGAGACCCAGTACTTC.

In the case of this clonotype: One end of the junction is discordant with germline, which a read error may explain. The chain joins TRBV7-2 to TRBJ2-3; D is undetermined. Germline CDR1 SGHTA, CDR2 FQGNSA. The CDR3 extends over 13 amino acids. CDR3 DNA sequence: TGTGCCGGCAGCTTACAAGGTTTGGATACGCAGTATTTT. Protein: CAGSLQGLDTQYF.

The chain couples TRBV28 to TRBJ1-6; 12 bases fit TRBD1. The CDR3 is 15 amino acids. Germline lookup yields CDR1 MDHEN and CDR2 SYDVKM. V lost 4 bases and J lost 9; bases outside the gene matches: 4. DNA for the CDR3: TGTGCCAGCAGTTCCCCGGGACAGGGGGCTTCACCCCTCCACTTT. Protein sequence: CASSSPGQGASPLHF.

This chain connects TRBV5-1 to TRBJ2-5; TRBD2 aligns across 8 bases. The CDR3 is 14 residues long. Germline CDR1 reads SGHRS; CDR2 reads YFSETQ. The V segment lost 4 bases and the J segment 3 bases; nucleotides outside the gene matches: 5. The CDR3 region is CASSPGRGEETQYF. The CDR3 nucleotides are TGCGCCAGCAGCCCCGGGCGGGGGGAAGAGACCCAGTACTTC.

The chain joins TRBV5-6 to TRBJ2-3; D is undetermined. This CDR3 is built from 13 residues. Germline assignment: CDR1 SGHDT and CDR2 YYEEEE. The V and J ends lost 2 bases and 4 bases respectively, with 8 bases between them. CDR3 sequence (DNA): TGTGCCAGCAGCTTACCAGTGGCAGATACGCAGTATTTT. Protein product: CASSLPVADTQYF.

Worth noting for this clonotype: A junction end diverges from the germline sequence, so it may reflect a read error. In DNA, the CDR3 is TGTGCCAGAAGCTCCCCCGGACGTCAGGGGGGATATGGCTACACCTTC. Translated: CARSSPGRQGGYGYTF. The V gene is TRBV7-2, the J gene TRBJ1-2; 7 bases line up with TRBD1. CDR3 length: 16 residues. Germline V gene lookup returns CDR1 SGHTA and CDR2 FQGNSA.